Below are 24 T cell receptor beta chains sequenced from a single sample in a study of T cell clonality in common variable immunodeficiency (dated by TCRdb to between 2014 and 2016). The method behind the library was the immunoSEQ multiplex PCR assay. Drawn from immuneACCESS, this table holds only the in-frame rearrangements with V and J called that TCRdb kept. Clones are partly lost; checked studies trace under half to an unresolved V gene and leave the rest unexplained. With 55,000 or so clones recorded, this sample contains no clone counted only once. The ten largest clones take up over 0.8% of the sample. The sequencing sample was made of peripheral blood mononuclear cells. The origin of the receptors is a person between 18 and 75 years old in good health.

This clone was picked up many times. Read coverage stops 3 residues before the CDR3 terminus; the germline J gene supplies the remainder. V gene TRBV2 combines with J gene TRBJ1-1; perhaps TRBD1 as D (6 bases). The CDR3 has 13 residues. Germline CDR1 and CDR2: SNHLY and FYNNEI. CDR3: CANPRGVQGRAFF. The covered CDR3 bases are TGTGCCAACCCACGGGGTGTACAGGGCCGC.

Ten or more counts support this clone. The missing CDR3 end, 3 residues past where the read stops, is filled in from the germline J gene. V and J are TRBV19 and TRBJ1-1, with D possibly matching TRBD1 (6 bases). The CDR3 is 12 amino acids. The V gene's germline CDR1 is LNHDA and CDR2 SQIVND (reference sequence). The CDR3: CASSFGGPEAFF. The sequenced CDR3 bases are TGTGCCAGTAGTTTCGGGGGGCCGGAA. The whole variable domain, remainder taken from reference TRBV19 and TRBJ1-1, is DGGITQSPKYLFRKEGQNVTLSCEQNLNHDAMYWYRQDPGQGLRLIYYSQIVNDFQKGDIAEGYSVSREKKESFPLTVTSAQKNPTAFYLCASSFGGPEAFFGQGTRLTVV.

This clone has a count of ten or more. The CDR3 bases that were read are TGTGCCAGCAGCCCCGTAGGCGGCGGCATT. The encoded protein is CASSPVGGGI. The CDR3, in full, reads CASSPVGGGIQYF. The chain joins TRBV11-2 to TRBJ2-4, with D uncertain. The CDR3 is cut off 3 residues early in the read; its end comes from the germline J gene. In germline, CDR1 is SGHAT, CDR2 FQNNGV. V was cut by 5 bases and J by 9 bases, with 14 bases left in between. This CDR3 has 13 amino acids.

This clone was seen many times. Coverage ceases 3 residues before the CDR3 finishes, and the germline J gene fills in the end. This chain connects TRBV15 to TRBJ2-3; the D is unclear. This CDR3 has 13 residues. Trimming shortened V by 0 bases and J by 3 bases, and 4 bases separated the two germline ends. The germline V gene encodes CDR1 LNHNV and CDR2 YYDKDF (reference sequence). Partial CDR3 DNA: TGTGCCACCAGCAGAGATATAACAGATACG. It codes for CATSRDITDT. Given in full, the CDR3 is CATSRDITDTQYF.

This clone was seen ten or more times. The read finishes 3 residues shy of the CDR3 end, and the germline J gene is used to complete it. The identical CDR3 is also encoded by other nucleotide sequences in the sample. The gene calls are TRBV20-1 and TRBJ2-1, with TRBD2 matching over 13 bases. V was pared by 6 bases and J by 0 bases, with 2 bases of the junction left unmatched. CDR3 length: 15 residues. Germline assignment: CDR1 DFQATT and CDR2 SNEGSKA (reference sequence). CDR3 region: CSARTSGSSYNEQFF. The covered CDR3 bases are TGCAGTGCAAGGACTAGCGGGAGCTCCTACAATGAG.

Of note for this clone: Read sequence stops 3 residues before the CDR3 end, and the germline J gene provides the missing end. V is TRBV7-3 and J is TRBJ1-2; D is ambiguous. CDR3 size: 13 residues. From germline, CDR1 is SGHTA and CDR2 FQGTGA. Partial CDR3 DNA: TGTGCCAGCAGCTTAATGGCGGATGATACC. Translating gives CASSLMADDT. The complete CDR3 reads CASSLMADDTYTF.

This clone occurred many times. Read sequence stops 3 residues before the CDR3 end, and the germline J gene provides the missing end. The chain combines TRBV12-3 or TRBV12-4 with TRBJ1-1; 10 bases match TRBD1. The CDR3 consists of 17 residues. The ends lost 6 bases at V and 5 bases at J; junction bases unmatched: 15. CDR3 DNA (partial): TGTGCCAGCAGATACGGACAGGGGGAAGGGGGGGCTACTGAA. Translated: CASRYGQGEGGATE. Given in full, the CDR3 is CASRYGQGEGGATEAFF.

The sample holds many counts of this clone. Germline is not matched at one junction end, which may reflect a read error. The CDR3 goes on 3 residues after the read ends, and that part is filled in from the germline J gene. The chain couples TRBV4-2 to TRBJ1-1, with TRBD1 as a possible D gene (6 bases). This CDR3 has 14 amino acids. The germline gives CDR1 LGHNA, CDR2 YNFKEQ. Incomplete CDR3 DNA: TGCGCCAGCAGCCAGGGACAAAGGAACACTGAA. Translating gives CASSQGQRNTE. The complete CDR3 reads CASSQGQRNTEAFF.

This clone appeared a few times. The read comes to an end 3 residues before the CDR3 does, leaving the germline J gene to fill in the end. The rearrangement links TRBV2 to TRBJ1-2, with D unresolved. Germline V CDR1 and CDR2: SNHLY, FYNNEI. CDR3 length: 15 residues. Partial CDR3 DNA: TGTGCCAGCAGCAACCTAGCGGGAGGTTACAATGAC. As protein: CASSNLAGGYND. The full CDR3 protein reads CASSNLAGGYNDYTF.

There are many counts of this clone. The read finishes 3 residues shy of the CDR3 end, and the germline J gene is used to complete it. The J gene is TRBJ1-5, the V gene TRBV6-2 or TRBV6-3; 8 nucleotides match TRBD1. The V segment lost 2 bases and the J segment 7 bases; nucleotides outside the gene matches: 7. The CDR3 is 15 residues long. Germline CDR1 MNHEY, CDR2 SVGEGT. CDR3 DNA (partial): TGTGCCAGCAGTTACGGACAGGGTGTCCCCCAGCCC. This sequence encodes CASSYGQGVPQP. From start to end, the CDR3 is CASSYGQGVPQPQHF.

This clone occurred many times. The CDR3 end lies 3 residues beyond the end of the read and is filled in from the germline J gene. This chain links TRBV28 with TRBJ2-5, with TRBD2 identical over 11 bases. The CDR3 runs 16 residues. CDR1 and CDR2 (germline): MDHEN, SYDVKM. V trimming: 4 bases; J trimming: 5 bases; junction bases outside the gene matches: 9. The CDR3 reads CASSYPLAGGSETQYF. The covered CDR3 bases are TGTGCCAGCAGTTACCCTCTAGCGGGAGGCAGTGAGACC.

This clone was seen many times. The read finishes 3 residues shy of the CDR3 end, and the germline J gene is used to complete it. The chain recombines TRBV7-2 with TRBJ1-1, with a weak D call TRBD1 (6 bases). Germline CDR1 and CDR2: SGHTA and FQGNSA. The CDR3 is 13 residues long. V dropped 5 bases and J dropped 1 base, with 8 bases sitting between them. CDR3 DNA (partial): TGTGCCAGCAGCAAGGACAGGAACACTGAA. As protein: CASSKDRNTE. The entire CDR3 protein is CASSKDRNTEAFF.

This clone appeared many times. The CDR3 end lies 3 residues beyond the end of the read and is filled in from the germline J gene. The chain has TRBV19 and TRBJ2-4; 10 positions agree with TRBD2. The CDR3 is made up of 18 amino acids. Germline V CDR1 and CDR2: LNHDA, SQIVND (reference sequence). J lost 0 bases, V lost 4 bases, and 9 bases had no gene match. The CDR3 sequence: CASSSLAGDDLAKNIQYF. Incomplete CDR3 DNA: TGTGCCAGTAGTAGCCTAGCGGGGGACGATCTAGCCAAAAACATT.

Concerning this clone itself: The sequence runs out 3 residues before the end of the CDR3; the remainder is reconstructed from the germline J gene. The rearrangement joins TRBV5-1 to TRBJ1-5; possibly TRBD1 for D (5 bases). V dropped 0 bases and J dropped 4 bases, with 11 bases sitting between them. This CDR3 contains 15 residues. Germline V gene sequence: CDR1 SGHRS, CDR2 YFSETQ. The CDR3 region is CASSLAGAGNQPQHF. The CDR3 bases that were read are TGCGCCAGCAGCTTGGCTGGGGCAGGTAATCAGCCC.

Concerning this clone: The CDR3 is cut off 3 residues early in the read; its end comes from the germline J gene. The V gene is TRBV30, the J gene TRBJ2-2, with 7 bases fitting TRBD1. The CDR3 has 16 residues. The germline CDR1 and CDR2 sequences are GTSNPN and SVGIG (reference sequence). Partial CDR3 DNA: TGTGCCTGGAGCCCGGGACAGATAACCTATAATTCACCG. Amino acid sequence: CAWSPGQITYNSP. The whole CDR3 protein is CAWSPGQITYNSPLFF. Variable domain in full (rest from reference TRBV30 and TRBJ2-2): SQTIHQWPATLVQPVGSPLSLECTVEGTSNPNLYWYRQAAGRGLQLLFYSVGIGQISSEVPQNLSASRPQDRQFILSSKKLLLSDSGFYLCAWSPGQITYNSPLFFGEGSRLTVL.

This clone occurred many times. The CDR3 is cut off 3 residues early in the read; its end comes from the germline J gene. The chain links TRBV7-2 to TRBJ1-2, with D possibly being TRBD1 (6 bases). The CDR3 consists of 16 residues. V lost 0 bases and J 4 bases, leaving 15 bases between the germline ends. Germline V gene sequence: CDR1 SGHTA, CDR2 FQGNSA. Incomplete CDR3 DNA: TGTGCCAGCAGCTTAGCGGGGGCACAGGGCGGCTATGGC. Its protein product is CASSLAGAQGGYG. The entire CDR3 reads CASSLAGAQGGYGYTF.

This clone came up many times. Read coverage stops 3 residues before the CDR3 terminus; the germline J gene supplies the remainder. The chain has TRBV18 and TRBJ2-2; D might be TRBD1 (5 bases). Germline CDR1 KGHSH, CDR2 LQKENI. The CDR3 is made up of 15 amino acids. The V end was cut by 5 bases, the J end by 5 bases, with 15 bases between. The CDR3 DNA, read in part, is TGTGCCAGCTCATTCTTGACAGAGAGTACCGGGGAG. Its protein product is CASSFLTESTGE. The whole CDR3 protein is CASSFLTESTGELFF.

This clone was observed many times. The observed sequence ends 3 residues before the CDR3 terminus, with the missing tail filled in from the germline J gene. V gene TRBV10-3 combines with J gene TRBJ2-5; no definite D call. CDR1 is ENHRY and CDR2 is SYGVKD in the germline V gene. The length of the CDR3 is 12 residues. V was cut by 6 bases and J by 5 bases, with 10 bases left in between. The chain's CDR3 is CAISNQGETQYF. The covered CDR3 bases are TGTGCCATCAGCAATCAAGGGGAGACC.

This clone has ten or more counts. The sequence runs out 3 residues before the end of the CDR3; the remainder is reconstructed from the germline J gene. The rearrangement joins TRBV19 to TRBJ1-6; D is perhaps TRBD1 (6 bases). With 5 bases removed from V and 6 bases from J, the gap between germline ends came to 11 bases. Per the germline V gene, CDR1 is LNHDA and CDR2 is SQIVND (reference sequence). The CDR3 sequence is 14 residues long. The sequenced CDR3 bases are TGTGCCAGTAGTGTCAGGGGAGTTAATTCACCC. Translating gives CASSVRGVNSP. In full, the CDR3 is CASSVRGVNSPLHF.

The sample holds a few counts of this clone. A read error may be the cause here, since a much bigger clone is one base away. Coverage ceases 3 residues before the CDR3 finishes, and the germline J gene fills in the end. The V gene is TRBV19, the J gene TRBJ1-4; D ambiguous. The germline V gene encodes CDR1 LNHDA and CDR2 SQIVND (reference sequence). The CDR3 sequence is 14 residues long. CDR3 protein: CASSTALGQSVLFF. The sequenced CDR3 bases are TGTGCCAGTAGTACCGCCCTAGGTCAGTCGGTA.

This clone was detected many times. The read falls 3 residues short of the CDR3 end, and the missing part is taken from the germline J gene. The genes are TRBV19 and TRBJ2-4; D is undetermined. The germline gives CDR1 LNHDA, CDR2 SQIVND (reference sequence). The CDR3 length is 14 residues. Trimming left V 6 bases short and J 6 bases short, with 15 bases between. CDR3 sequence: CASRINSYANIQYF. The CDR3 DNA, read in part, is TGTGCCAGTAGAATAAACAGTTATGCAAACATT.

This clone turned up a few times. Sequencing ends 3 residues short of the CDR3 end; the germline J gene provides the rest. The gene calls are TRBV18 and TRBJ1-2, with TRBD1 matching over 9 bases. The CDR3 length is 14 residues. Germline values: CDR1 KGHSH, CDR2 LQKENI. Here the CDR3 reads CASSRGQGNNDYTF. CDR3 DNA, as far as it was read: TGTGCCAGCTCACGAGGACAGGGGAACAATGAC. The variable domain in full, with the rest retrieved from reference TRBV18 and TRBJ1-2, is NAGVMQNPRHLVRRRGQEARLRCSPMKGHSHVYWYRQLPEEGLKFMVYLQKENIIDESGMPKERFSAEFPKEGPSILRIQQVVRGDSAAYFCASSRGQGNNDYTFGSGTRLTVV.

The sequenced part of the CDR3 DNA is TGTGCCAGTAGTTCGCGACAGGGATCAACGAACACTGAA. Its translation is CASSSRQGSTNTE. From start to end, the CDR3 is CASSSRQGSTNTEAFF. The V call is TRBV19, the J call TRBJ1-1; TRBD1 aligns across 7 bases. The read ends 3 residues early relative to the CDR3; the germline J gene fills the gap. V lost 5 bases and J lost 1; bases outside the gene matches: 10. CDR3 length: 16 residues. Germline V gives CDR1 LNHDA, CDR2 SQIVND (reference sequence).

This clone was seen at least ten times. The CDR3 is CASSLAPLEAFF. The DNA read from the CDR3 is TGTGCCAGCAGCTTAGCCCCCCTTGAA. The rearrangement joins TRBV7-9 to TRBJ1-1; D gene uncertain. The CDR3 end falls 3 residues outside the read, so it is completed with the germline J gene. The CDR3 is 12 residues long. The V gene's germline CDR1 is SEHNR and CDR2 FQNEAQ (reference sequence). The V gene lost 0 bases and the J gene lost 7 bases, with 6 bases spanning the gap.